What follows are 14 T cell receptor beta chains derived from one specimen sequenced in a study of blood T cell repertoires in COVID-19 (TCRdb year 2020). The library was generated by the immunoSEQ multiplex PCR assay. TCRdb retrieved this table from immuneACCESS and kept in-frame rearrangements only. Not all clones are present; in checked studies, unresolved V genes account for under half, and no reason is known for the remainder. The sample table shows roughly 300,000 clones, and roughly 88% are seen once. Jointly, the top ten make up roughly 9.1% of the sample. The specimen sequenced was peripheral blood. Every receptor here comes from a man younger than 35 with active or convalescent COVID-19.

The V call is TRBV6-5, the J call TRBJ1-2; perhaps TRBD1 as D (6 bases). Trimming shortened V by 5 bases and J by 5 bases, and 18 bases separated the two germline ends. Germline V CDR1 and CDR2: MNHEY, SVGAGI. The CDR3 runs to 15 residues. Written as DNA, the CDR3 is TGTGCCAGCAGTCAAACTCCCCAGGGGCAGTATGGCTACACCTTC. This encodes CASSQTPQGQYGYTF.

Written as DNA, the CDR3 is TGTGCCAGCAGCGAGCAAGCATTCTCTGGAAACACCATATATTTT. Translated, it gives CASSEQAFSGNTIYF. V gene TRBV9 combines with J gene TRBJ1-3, with D hard to call. CDR3 size: 15 residues. Germline V gene data show CDR1 as SGDLS and CDR2 as YYNGEE. The V and J ends lost 3 bases and 0 bases respectively, with 10 bases between them.

The chain joins TRBV19 to TRBJ2-1; D perhaps matches TRBD2 (6 bases). The CDR3 runs 13 residues. Germline CDR1 is LNHDA and CDR2 is SQIVND (reference sequence). The V and J ends lost 5 bases and 2 bases respectively, with 7 bases between them. CDR3 DNA: TGTGCCAGTAGTTTAGCGGCCTACAATGAGCAGTTCTTC. It encodes CASSLAAYNEQFF.

This chain connects TRBV5-6 to TRBJ2-6; 9 nucleotides agree with TRBD1. The V gene end was trimmed by 1 base and the J gene end by 2 bases; junction bases not matched to a gene: 4. The CDR3 loop spans 17 amino acids. CDR1 is SGHDT, CDR2 YYEEEE, per germline. The CDR3 DNA follows: TGTGCCAGCAGCTTGAGTTGGACAGGGGCTGGGGCCAACGTCCTGACTTTC. It yields the protein CASSLSWTGAGANVLTF.

The V call is TRBV2, the J call TRBJ2-2, with TRBD1 identical over 8 bases. This CDR3 has 18 residues. V lost 3 bases to trimming and J lost 3 bases; unmatched junction nucleotides: 12. Germline lookup yields CDR1 SNHLY and CDR2 FYNNEI. This CDR3 is CASSESREQGGYTGELFF. The CDR3 DNA reads TGTGCCAGCAGTGAGTCACGAGAACAGGGGGGTTACACCGGGGAGCTGTTTTTT.

The V gene is TRBV9, the J gene TRBJ2-5; 11 nucleotides line up with TRBD2. The CDR3 runs to 19 residues. V lost 4 bases to trimming and J lost 2 bases; unmatched junction nucleotides: 16. CDR1 and CDR2 (germline): SGDLS, YYNGEE. CDR3 DNA: TGTGCCAGCAGCACCCCCATGGGGGCTAGCGGGGGGCAACAAGAGACCCAGTACTTC. Protein product: CASSTPMGASGGQQETQYF.

The chain couples TRBV18 to TRBJ2-7; 11 bases map to TRBD1. Trimming removed 4 bases from V and 3 bases from J; junction bases left unmatched: 5. The CDR3 runs to 15 residues. Germline lookup yields CDR1 KGHSH and CDR2 LQKENI. CDR3 DNA: TGTGCCAGCTCACGGACAGGGGGCCCCATCTACGAGCAGTACTTC. Its protein product is CASSRTGGPIYEQYF.

In DNA form, the CDR3 reads TGTGCCACCAGTGCCCCGGACGGGAGTGAGCAGTTCTTC. This codes for CATSAPDGSEQFF. This chain uses TRBV24-1 with TRBJ2-1; maybe TRBD2 (6 bases). Trimming cost V 5 bases and J 9 bases, with 13 bases left between them. Germline loops: CDR1 KGHDR, CDR2 SFDVKD. The CDR3 loop spans 13 amino acids.

V is TRBV19 and J is TRBJ1-3, with TRBD1 matching over 9 bases. J was trimmed by 0 bases and V by 5 bases; bases with no gene match: 5. CDR3 length: 16 residues. Germline V gene data show CDR1 as LNHDA and CDR2 as SQIVND (reference sequence). The CDR3 nucleotides are TGTGCCAGTAGTGCGGGACAGGGCCTCTCTGGAAACACCATATATTTT. Translation gives CASSAGQGLSGNTIYF.

The V gene is TRBV3-1 (or the pseudogene TRBV3-2), the J gene TRBJ2-5; D is ambiguous. This CDR3 region has 13 residues. CDR1 and CDR2 from the germline V gene are LGHDT and YNNKEL (reference sequence). V dropped 3 bases and J dropped 2 bases, with 7 bases sitting between them. The DNA of the CDR3 is TGTGCCAGCAGCCAGAGTAGACAAGAGACCCAGTACTTC. It codes for CASSQSRQETQYF.

In DNA, the CDR3 is TGTGCCAGCGAACTCCCGGGACTAAGGGTAGCCGGGGAGCTGTTTTTT. Protein product: CASELPGLRVAGELFF. V gene TRBV6-6 combines with J gene TRBJ2-2, with 7 bases fitting TRBD2. V shed 8 bases, J shed 6 bases, and the junction held 15 bases outside the gene matches. This CDR3 spans 16 amino acids. Per germline, CDR1 MNHNY and CDR2 SVGAGI (reference sequence).

The chain uses TRBV4-1 and TRBJ2-3; TRBD2 matches 8 bases. Germline CDR1 reads MGHRA; CDR2 reads YSYEKL. The V segment lost 8 bases and the J segment 3 bases; nucleotides outside the gene matches: 4. The CDR3 has 13 residues. The CDR3 spells CASSRGGTDTQYF. The CDR3 DNA sequence: TGCGCCAGCTCCCGGGGGGGTACAGATACGCAGTATTTT.

The table lists this clone with a few counts. The CDR3 spells CASSLSDTQYF. DNA for the CDR3: TGTGCCAGCAGCCTGTCAGATACGCAGTATTTT. The chain is built from TRBV21-1 and TRBJ2-3; the table's D call TRBD2 went unverified against the DNA. TRBV21-1 counts as a pseudogene. The CDR3 length is 11 residues.

The rearrangement links TRBV19 to TRBJ1-4; possibly TRBD1 for D (5 bases). Germline lookup yields CDR1 LNHDA and CDR2 SQIVND (reference sequence). CDR3 length equals 14 residues. V was trimmed by 1 base and J by 7 bases, leaving 10 bases between them. The CDR3 bases are TGTGCCAGTAGTATAGGCGGGGCGGCTGAAAAACTGTTTTTT. Residues: CASSIGGAAEKLFF.